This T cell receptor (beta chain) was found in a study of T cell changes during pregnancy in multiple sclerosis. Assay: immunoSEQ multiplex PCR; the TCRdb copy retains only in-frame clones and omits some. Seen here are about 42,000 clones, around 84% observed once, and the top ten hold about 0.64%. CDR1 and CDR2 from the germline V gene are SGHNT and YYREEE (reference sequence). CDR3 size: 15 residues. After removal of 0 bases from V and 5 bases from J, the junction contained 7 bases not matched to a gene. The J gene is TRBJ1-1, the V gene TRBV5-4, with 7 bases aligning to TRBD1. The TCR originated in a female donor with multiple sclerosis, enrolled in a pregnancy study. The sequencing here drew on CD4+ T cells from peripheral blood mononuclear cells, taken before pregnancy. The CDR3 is CASSLEGGRGTEAFF. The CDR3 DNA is TGTGCCAGCAGCTTGGAGGGGGGCAGGGGGACTGAAGCTTTCTTT.